These 2 T cell receptor beta chains came from one sample sequenced in a study of blood T cell repertoires in COVID-19. Produced via immunoSEQ multiplex PCR; TCRdb's table is partial and in-frame only. The sample lists roughly 35,000 clones; about nine tenths were seen once. The sample comprised peripheral blood. The origin of the receptors is a man aged 65 to 85 with acute or convalescent COVID-19.

CDR3 residues: CAEDRGIGEQYF. The CDR3 DNA reads as TGTGCCGAAGACAGGGGGATAGGGGAGCAGTACTTC. The chain employs TRBV9 and TRBJ2-7; 9 positions match TRBD1. There are 12 residues in the CDR3. With V trimmed by 10 bases and J by 7 bases, 9 bases remained unmatched. Germline V gene data show CDR1 as SGDLS and CDR2 as YYNGEE.

This clone was seen once. This chain links TRBV19 with TRBJ2-3; 8 nucleotides line up with TRBD2. Germline V lookup: CDR1 LNHDA, CDR2 SQIVND (reference sequence). The CDR3 sequence is 17 residues long. V dropped 0 bases and J dropped 4; count of bases not matched to a gene: 9. DNA for the CDR3: TGTGCCAGTAGTATAGATTCGGGACTAGTAGGTTCAGATACGCAGTATTTT. It specifies CASSIDSGLVGSDTQYF.